A single T cell receptor (beta chain) is shown here with its context. The target of this receptor is not known. Per-nucleotide qualities are absent, and no much larger clonotype sits a single base away. One collaborating source in Seattle enrolled patients during active infection and followed them longitudinally through the course of disease. The collaborating institutions used their own protocols to collect whole blood in K2EDTA tubes. Collaborator samples were shipped for TCRbeta analysis as frozen whole blood, isolated PBMCs, or DNA extracted from either sample type. The germline V and J ends show losses of 0 bases and 1 base respectively, and no gene match explains 7 bases of the junction. The CDR3 runs 18 amino acids, cysteine and phenylalanine included. Just CDR3 DNA is preserved here, 54 bases in frame from base 1. In the germline V gene (reference sequence), CDR1 corresponds to LNHDA and CDR2 to SQIVND.

TCRbeta CDR3 regions were amplified from genomic DNA using the immunoSEQ Assay, a bias-controlled multiplex PCR. Processing in the source paper ran as follows. Within the assay, amplification of reference gene primers was used to estimate how many nucleated cells each sample contained. Sequence reads were collapsed and filtered to measure the absolute abundance of every unique TCRbeta CDR3 rearrangement. For each sample, productive Simpson clonality was calculated as the square root of Simpson's diversity index over productive rearrangements. TCRdb stores this immuneACCESS table with in-frame sequences only. Part of the clones is absent; in the studies checked, under half of the shortfall reflects unresolved V genes, and no reason is known for the rest. The DNA was the basis for D and trimming; V, J and clone size are from that table. The sample includes just under 350,000 clones, with around 87% observed a single time. The ten most abundant clones make up about 6% of the sample.

The sample comes from a study of blood T cell repertoires in COVID-19 (dated by TCRdb to between 2020 and 2021). In the study overall: The collaborator samples originated in the United States, Italy and Spain and spanned the acute and convalescent phases of COVID-19. Where available, HLA class I and class II types were obtained from metadata supplied by the sample provider rather than from assay-based typing. The material from the prospective study consisted of cDNA or gDNA derived from T cells, B-cell-depleted T cells, or PBMCs. The repertoires were made available in a free public database intended to serve as a resource for research on the immune response to SARS-CoV-2. The samples were drawn from the first 160 participants of the ongoing ImmuneRACE study and from roughly 1,300 subjects provided by 6 global collaborators. Sample metadata almost always included a de-identified subject ID, COVID-19 status, age in years and sex. Deeply sampled blood TCRbeta repertoires from subjects exposed to, actively infected with, or recovered from COVID-19 were included in the dataset. Broader findings and caveats from the paper: Clinical and demographic metadata were provided uncurated, with the amount varying by source and participant.

The sequence is built from TRBV19 and TRBJ1-2, and TRBD1 matches 11 of the central bases. Sequencing was carried out using peripheral blood. The receptor's source is a woman in her fifties or sixties with COVID-19, enrolled during active disease. Here is the DNA: TGTGCCAGTAGTATAGATCTCGCCGGGACAGGGGGTAACTATGGCTACACCTTC. Its amino acids are CASSIDLAGTGGNYGYTF.